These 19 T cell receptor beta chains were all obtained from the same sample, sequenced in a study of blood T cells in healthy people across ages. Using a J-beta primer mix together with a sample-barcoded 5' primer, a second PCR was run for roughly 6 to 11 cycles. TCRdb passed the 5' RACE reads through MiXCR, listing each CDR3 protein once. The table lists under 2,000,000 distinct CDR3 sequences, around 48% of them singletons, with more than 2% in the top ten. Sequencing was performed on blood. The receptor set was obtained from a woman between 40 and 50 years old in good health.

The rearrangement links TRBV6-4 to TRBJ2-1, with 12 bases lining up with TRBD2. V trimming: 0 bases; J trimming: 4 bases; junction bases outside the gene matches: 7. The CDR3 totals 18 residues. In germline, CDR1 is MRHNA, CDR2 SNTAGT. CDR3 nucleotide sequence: TGTGCCAGCAGTGACTCGACGACTAGCGGGGGAGAATACAATGAGCAGTTCTTC. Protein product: CASSDSTTSGGEYNEQFF.

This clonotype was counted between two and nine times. Here the CDR3 DNA reads TGCGCCAGCAGCCGGGACACGGTTGGCAATGAGCAGTTCTTC. The encoded protein is CASSRDTVGNEQFF. This rearrangement joins TRBV5-1 to TRBJ2-1; a weak D match, TRBD1 (6 bases). Trimming shortened V by 4 bases and J by 6 bases, and 14 bases separated the two germline ends. This CDR3 is 14 amino acids long. The germline V gene has CDR1 SGHRS and CDR2 YFSETQ.

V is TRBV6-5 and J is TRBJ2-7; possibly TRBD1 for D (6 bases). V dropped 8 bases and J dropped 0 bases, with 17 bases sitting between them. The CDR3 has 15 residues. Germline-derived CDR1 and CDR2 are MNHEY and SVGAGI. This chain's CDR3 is CASLRSTGSSYEQYF. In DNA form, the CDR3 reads TGTGCCAGCCTCCGTTCAACAGGGAGCTCCTACGAGCAGTACTTC.

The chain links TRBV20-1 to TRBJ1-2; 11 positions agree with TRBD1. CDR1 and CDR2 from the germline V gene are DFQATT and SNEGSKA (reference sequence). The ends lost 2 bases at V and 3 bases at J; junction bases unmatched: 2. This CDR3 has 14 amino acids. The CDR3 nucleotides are TGCAGTGCTAGAAAGGGACAGGGGGACTATGGCTACACCTTC. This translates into CSARKGQGDYGYTF.

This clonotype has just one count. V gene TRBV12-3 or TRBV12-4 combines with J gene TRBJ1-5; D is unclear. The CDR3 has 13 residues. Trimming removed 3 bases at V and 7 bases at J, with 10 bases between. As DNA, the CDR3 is TGTGCCAGCAGTTTGAAGGCCTTGCAGCCCCAGCATTTT. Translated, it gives CASSLKALQPQHF.

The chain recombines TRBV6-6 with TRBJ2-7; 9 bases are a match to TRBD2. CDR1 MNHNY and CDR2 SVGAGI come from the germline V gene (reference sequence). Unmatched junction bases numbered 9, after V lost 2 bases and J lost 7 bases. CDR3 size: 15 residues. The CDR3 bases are TGTGCCAGCAGTTACCTGGAGCGGGGGGTCATGGAGCAGTACTTC. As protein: CASSYLERGVMEQYF.

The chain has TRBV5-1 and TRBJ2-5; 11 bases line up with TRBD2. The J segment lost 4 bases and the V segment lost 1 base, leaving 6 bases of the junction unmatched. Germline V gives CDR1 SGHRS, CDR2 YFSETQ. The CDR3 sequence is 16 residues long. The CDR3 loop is CASSLPSGGPGETQYF. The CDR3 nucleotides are TGCGCCAGCAGCTTGCCTAGCGGGGGGCCGGGAGAGACCCAGTACTTC.

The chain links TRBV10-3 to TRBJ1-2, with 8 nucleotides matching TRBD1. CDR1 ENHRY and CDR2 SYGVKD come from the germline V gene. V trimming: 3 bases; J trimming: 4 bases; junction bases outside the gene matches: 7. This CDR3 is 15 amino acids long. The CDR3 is CAISDPNRGIYGYTF. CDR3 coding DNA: TGTGCCATCAGTGATCCGAACAGGGGGATCTATGGCTACACCTTC.

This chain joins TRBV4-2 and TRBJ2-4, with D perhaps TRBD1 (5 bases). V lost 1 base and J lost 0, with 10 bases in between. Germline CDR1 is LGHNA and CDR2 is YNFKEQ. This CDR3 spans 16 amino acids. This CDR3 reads CASSQGSGKAKNIQYF. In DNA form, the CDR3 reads TGTGCCAGCAGCCAAGGGTCAGGGAAAGCCAAAAACATTCAGTACTTC.

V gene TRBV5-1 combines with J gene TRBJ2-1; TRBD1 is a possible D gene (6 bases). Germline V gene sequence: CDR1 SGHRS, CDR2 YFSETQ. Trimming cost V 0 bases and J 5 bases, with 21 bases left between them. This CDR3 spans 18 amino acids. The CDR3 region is CASSLDVQGRGHNNEQFF. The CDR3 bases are TGCGCCAGCAGCTTGGATGTACAGGGTCGGGGACACAACAATGAGCAGTTCTTC. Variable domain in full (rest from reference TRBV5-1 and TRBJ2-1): KAGVTQTPRYLIKTRGQQVTLSCSPISGHRSVSWYQQTPGQGLQFLFEYFSETQRNKGNFPGRFSGRQFSNSRSEMNVSTLELGDSALYLCASSLDVQGRGHNNEQFFGPGTRLTVL.

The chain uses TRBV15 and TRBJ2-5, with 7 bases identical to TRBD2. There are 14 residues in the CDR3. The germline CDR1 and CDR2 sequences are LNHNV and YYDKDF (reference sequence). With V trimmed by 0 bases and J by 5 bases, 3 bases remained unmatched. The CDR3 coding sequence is TGTGCCACCAGCAGAGATCAAGCGGGGGAGACCCAGTACTTC. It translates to CATSRDQAGETQYF.

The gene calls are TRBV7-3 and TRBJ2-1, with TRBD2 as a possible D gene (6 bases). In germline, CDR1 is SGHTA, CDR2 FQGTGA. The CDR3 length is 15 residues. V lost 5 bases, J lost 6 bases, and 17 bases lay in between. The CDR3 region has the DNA TGTGCCAGCAGCCGGTTGCGGGATCTCCGCAATGAGCAGTTCTTC. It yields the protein CASSRLRDLRNEQFF.

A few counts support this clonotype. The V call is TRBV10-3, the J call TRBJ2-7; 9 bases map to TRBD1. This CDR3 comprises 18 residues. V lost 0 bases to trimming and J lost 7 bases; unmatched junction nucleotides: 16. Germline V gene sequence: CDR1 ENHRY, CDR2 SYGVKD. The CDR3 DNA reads TGTGCCATCAGTGAGTCGAGCGGACAGGGGTTCGGATACAATGAGCAGTACTTC. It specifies CAISESSGQGFGYNEQYF.

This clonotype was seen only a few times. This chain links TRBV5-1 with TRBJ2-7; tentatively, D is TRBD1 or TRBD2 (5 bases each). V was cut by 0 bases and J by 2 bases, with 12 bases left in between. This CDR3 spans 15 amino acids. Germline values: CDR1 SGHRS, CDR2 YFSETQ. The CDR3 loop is CASSLDGTRAYEQYF. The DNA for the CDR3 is TGCGCCAGCAGCTTGGATGGGACCAGGGCCTACGAGCAGTACTTC. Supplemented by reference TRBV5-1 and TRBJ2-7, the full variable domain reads KAGVTQTPRYLIKTRGQQVTLSCSPISGHRSVSWYQQTPGQGLQFLFEYFSETQRNKGNFPGRFSGRQFSNSRSEMNVSTLELGDSALYLCASSLDGTRAYEQYFGPGTRLTVT.

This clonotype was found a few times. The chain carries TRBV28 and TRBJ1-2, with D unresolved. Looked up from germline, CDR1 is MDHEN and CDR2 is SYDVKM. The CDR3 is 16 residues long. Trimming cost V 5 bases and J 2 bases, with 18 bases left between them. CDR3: CASSPNRSDGNYGYTF. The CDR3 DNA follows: TGTGCCAGCAGTCCTAACCGATCTGACGGAAACTATGGCTACACCTTC.

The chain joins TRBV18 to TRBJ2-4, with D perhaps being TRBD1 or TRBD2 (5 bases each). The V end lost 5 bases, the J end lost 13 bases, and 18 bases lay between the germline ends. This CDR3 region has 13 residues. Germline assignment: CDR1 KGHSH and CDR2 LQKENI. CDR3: CASSYGTYNEQYF. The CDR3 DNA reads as TGTGCCAGCTCATACGGGACCTACAATGAGCAGTACTTC.

CDR3: CASSVRLAGSDTQYF. CDR3 nucleotide sequence: TGTGCCAGCAGCGTGAGGCTAGCGGGTTCAGATACGCAGTATTTT. The rearrangement links TRBV9 to TRBJ2-3; 8 nucleotides agree with TRBD2. There are 15 residues in the CDR3. The junction had 6 bases not matched to a gene; V was cut back by 2 bases and J by 4 bases. CDR1 and CDR2 (germline): SGDLS, YYNGEE.

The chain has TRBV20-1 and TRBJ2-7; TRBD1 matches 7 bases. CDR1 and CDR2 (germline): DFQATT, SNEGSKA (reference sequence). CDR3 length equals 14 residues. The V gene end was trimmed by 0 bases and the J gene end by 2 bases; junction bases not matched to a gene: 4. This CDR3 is CSARDGQATYEQYF. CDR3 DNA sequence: TGCAGTGCTAGAGACGGACAGGCTACCTACGAGCAGTACTTC.

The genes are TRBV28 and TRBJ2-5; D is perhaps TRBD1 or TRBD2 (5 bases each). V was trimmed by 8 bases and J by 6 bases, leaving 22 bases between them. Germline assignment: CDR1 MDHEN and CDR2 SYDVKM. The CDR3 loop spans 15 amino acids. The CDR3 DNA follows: TGTGCCAGCTGCACTTCGGGACCCGGCGGGCAGACCCAGTACTTC. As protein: CASCTSGPGGQTQYF.